This is a list of T cell receptor beta chains from one sample in a study of cytomegalovirus exposure and HLA in healthy donors. The assay was immunoSEQ multiplex PCR, and TCRdb's table has in-frame clones only and misses some. The sample holds some 180,000 clones, about 85% seen once. Input material: PBMCs. The receptor source for this set is a girl aged 10 to 17 in good health and CMV-seropositive. Both conserved end residues are part of each CDR3. A D gene is named only where the DNA matches it firmly.

v_gene	d_gene	j_gene	CDR3aa
TRBV19	-	TRBJ2-6	CASSSWFRDDNVLTF
TRBV2	-	TRBJ1-2	CASTLGFYGYTF
TRBV25-1	-	TRBJ1-2	CASSREWNGYTF
TRBV7-6	-	TRBJ2-3	CASSLDERGSTDTQYF
TRBV5-1	TRBD2	TRBJ2-1	CASSLYSGGGSYNEQFF
TRBV10-1	-	TRBJ1-2	CASANGGGSYGYTF
TRBV9	-	TRBJ2-2	CASSDRGYTGELFF
TRBV7-6	-	TRBJ1-2	CASSSENWGGGYTF
TRBV7-2	TRBD2	TRBJ2-7	CASSPGGPHEQYF
TRBV6-6	TRBD2	TRBJ2-2	CATTRSGLAGAGELFF
TRBV6-5	-	TRBJ1-2	CASRATGFWGYTF
TRBV19	TRBD1	TRBJ1-2	CASTSPGQTRGYTF
TRBV10-1	TRBD2	TRBJ2-7	CASSGPGLAGNYEQYF
TRBV9	-	TRBJ2-3	CASSAQPSYTDTQYF
TRBV7-9	TRBD1	TRBJ2-3	CASSFPGQGTDTQYF
TRBV12-5	-	TRBJ1-2	CASGLNKGIYGYTF
TRBV30	-	TRBJ2-5	CAWSISGQETQYF
TRBV20-1	-	TRBJ2-5	CSAAPETQYF
TRBV27	-	TRBJ2-1	CASSLLQAYNEQFF
TRBV4-1	TRBD1	TRBJ1-2	CASSLTSTGGDGYTF
TRBV29-1	-	TRBJ1-1	CSVAGQSNTEAFF
TRBV7-9	TRBD1	TRBJ1-2	CASTLRGTGANYGYTF
TRBV6-1	-	TRBJ2-3	CASSEGVRPRDTQYF
TRBV7-2	TRBD2	TRBJ2-7	CASSRGLAASYEQYF
TRBV10-3	TRBD2	TRBJ2-7	CAISEGGLAVTYEQYF
TRBV5-4	-	TRBJ2-1	CASSSARGSYNEQFF